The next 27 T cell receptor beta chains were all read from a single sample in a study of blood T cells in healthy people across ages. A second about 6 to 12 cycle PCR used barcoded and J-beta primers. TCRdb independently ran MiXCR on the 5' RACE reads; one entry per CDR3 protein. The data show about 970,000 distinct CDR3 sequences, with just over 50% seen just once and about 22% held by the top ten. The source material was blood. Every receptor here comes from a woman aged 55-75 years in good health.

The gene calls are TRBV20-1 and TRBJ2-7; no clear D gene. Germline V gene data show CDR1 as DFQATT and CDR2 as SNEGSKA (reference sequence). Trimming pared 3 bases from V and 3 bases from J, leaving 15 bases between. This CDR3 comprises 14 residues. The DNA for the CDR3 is TGCAGTGCTAGTACCCCGAGACTTGACTACGAGCAGTACTTC. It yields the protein CSASTPRLDYEQYF.

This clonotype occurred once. This CDR3 is CASNPIPGQGIFTEAFF. CDR3 in DNA: TGTGCCAGCAACCCAATTCCGGGACAGGGAATTTTCACTGAAGCTTTCTTT. This chain connects TRBV11-2 to TRBJ1-1, with TRBD1 matching 9 bases. The V and J ends lost 7 bases and 4 bases, in that order; junction bases with no gene match: 16. The CDR3 length is 17 residues. Germline-derived CDR1 and CDR2 are SGHAT and FQNNGV.

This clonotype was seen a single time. CDR3 coding DNA: TGTGCCAGCAGCTTGTTGGGACAGCAGCCCCAGCATTTT. This encodes CASSLLGQQPQHF. The rearrangement links TRBV7-2 to TRBJ1-5; 7 bases map to TRBD1. V lost 3 bases, J lost 7 bases, and 3 bases stayed unmatched. Per germline, CDR1 SGHTA and CDR2 FQGNSA. CDR3 length: 13 residues.

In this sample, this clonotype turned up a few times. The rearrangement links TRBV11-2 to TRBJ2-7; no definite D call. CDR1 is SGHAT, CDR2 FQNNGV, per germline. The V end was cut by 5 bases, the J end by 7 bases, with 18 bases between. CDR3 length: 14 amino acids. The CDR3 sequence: CASSVTRYSREQYF. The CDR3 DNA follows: TGTGCCAGCAGCGTTACCCGTTACAGCCGGGAGCAGTACTTC.

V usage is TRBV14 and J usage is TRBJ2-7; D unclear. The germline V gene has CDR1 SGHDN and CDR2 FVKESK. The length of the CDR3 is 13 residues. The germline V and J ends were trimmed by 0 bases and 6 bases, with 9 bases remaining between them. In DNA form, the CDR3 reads TGTGCCAGCAGCCAAGAAGGGCCTCTCGAGCAGTACTTC. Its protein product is CASSQEGPLEQYF.

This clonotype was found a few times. The CDR3 sequence: CASSPRGRDTQYF. In DNA form, the CDR3 reads TGTGCCAGCAGCCCCAGAGGTAGAGATACGCAGTATTTT. This chain links TRBV7-2 with TRBJ2-3; D uncertain. There are 13 residues in the CDR3. Looked up from germline, CDR1 is SGHTA and CDR2 is FQGNSA. Trimming took 5 bases from V and 5 from J, leaving 11 bases between them.

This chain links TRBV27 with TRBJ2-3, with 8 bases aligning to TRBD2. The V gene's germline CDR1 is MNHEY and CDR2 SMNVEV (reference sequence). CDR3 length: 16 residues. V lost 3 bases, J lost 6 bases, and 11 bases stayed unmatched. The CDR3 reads CASSLGIAGTGDTQYF. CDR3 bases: TGTGCCAGCAGTTTGGGAATAGCGGGAACGGGCGATACGCAGTATTTT.

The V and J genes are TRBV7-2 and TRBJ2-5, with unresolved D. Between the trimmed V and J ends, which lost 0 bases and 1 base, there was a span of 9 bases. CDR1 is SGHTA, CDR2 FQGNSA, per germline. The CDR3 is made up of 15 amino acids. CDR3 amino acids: CASSLAPAIQETQYF. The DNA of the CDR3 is TGTGCCAGCAGCTTAGCCCCGGCTATCCAAGAGACCCAGTACTTC.

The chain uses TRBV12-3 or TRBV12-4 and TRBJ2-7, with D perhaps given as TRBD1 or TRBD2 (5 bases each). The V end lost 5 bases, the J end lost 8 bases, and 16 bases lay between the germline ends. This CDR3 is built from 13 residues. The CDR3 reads CASSVNNRGQQYF. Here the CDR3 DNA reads TGTGCCAGCAGTGTAAACAACCGGGGCCAGCAGTACTTC.

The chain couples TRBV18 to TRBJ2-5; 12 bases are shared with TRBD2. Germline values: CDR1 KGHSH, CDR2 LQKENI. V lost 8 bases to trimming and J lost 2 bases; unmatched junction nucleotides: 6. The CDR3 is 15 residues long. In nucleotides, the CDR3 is TGTGCCAGCACCCGGACTAGCGGGGCTCAAGAGACCCAGTACTTC. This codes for CASTRTSGAQETQYF.

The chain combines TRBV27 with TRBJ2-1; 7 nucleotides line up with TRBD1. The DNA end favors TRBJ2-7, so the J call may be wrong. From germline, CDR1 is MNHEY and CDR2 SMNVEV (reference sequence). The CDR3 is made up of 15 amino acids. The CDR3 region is CASSAPGQTTYEQYF. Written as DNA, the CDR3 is TGTGCCAGCAGTGCCCCGGGACAGACCACCTACGAGCAGTACTTC.

The CDR3 DNA reads as TGTGCCAGCCCATGTGGGACAGGGGGAGAGACCCAGTACTTC. As protein: CASPCGTGGETQYF. The chain combines TRBV19 with TRBJ2-5; 11 bases align to TRBD1. Germline assignment: CDR1 LNHDA and CDR2 SQIVND (reference sequence). The length of the CDR3 is 14 residues. With V trimmed by 9 bases and J by 4 bases, 7 bases remained unmatched. Based on the CDR3 plus reference TRBV19 and TRBJ2-5, the full variable domain is DGGITQSPKYLFRKEGQNVTLSCEQNLNHDAMYWYRQDPGQGLRLIYYSQIVNDFQKGDIAEGYSVSREKKESFPLTVTSAQKNPTAFYLCASPCGTGGETQYFGPGTRLLVL.

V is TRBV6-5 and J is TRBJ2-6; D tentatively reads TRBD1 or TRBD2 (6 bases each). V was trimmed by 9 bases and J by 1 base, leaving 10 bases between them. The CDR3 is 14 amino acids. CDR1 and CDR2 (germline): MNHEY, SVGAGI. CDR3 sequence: CASTGASGANVLTF. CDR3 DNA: TGTGCCAGTACGGGGGCGTCTGGGGCCAACGTCCTGACTTTC.

The CDR3 DNA sequence: TGTGCCAGCAGACAGCCGGGACGGGAAAAAGAGACCCAGTACTTC. It is translated as CASRQPGREKETQYF. The chain joins TRBV6-2 or TRBV6-3 to TRBJ2-5; D might be TRBD1 or TRBD2, each matching 5 bases. The CDR3 length is 15 residues. Trimming stripped 6 bases from V and 3 bases from J, with 17 bases between. The V gene's germline CDR1 is MNHEY and CDR2 SVGEGT.

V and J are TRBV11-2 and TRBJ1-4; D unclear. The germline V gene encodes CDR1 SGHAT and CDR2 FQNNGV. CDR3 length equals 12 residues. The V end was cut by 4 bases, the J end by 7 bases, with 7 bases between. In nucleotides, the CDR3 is TGTGCCAGCAGCTCCGTACCTGAAAAACTGTTTTTT. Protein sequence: CASSSVPEKLFF. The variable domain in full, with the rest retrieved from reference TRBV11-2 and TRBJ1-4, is EAGVAQSPRYKIIEKRQSVAFWCNPISGHATLYWYQQILGQGPKLLIQFQNNGVVDDSQLPKDRFSAERLKGVDSTLKIQPAKLEDSAVYLCASSSVPEKLFFGSGTQLSVL.

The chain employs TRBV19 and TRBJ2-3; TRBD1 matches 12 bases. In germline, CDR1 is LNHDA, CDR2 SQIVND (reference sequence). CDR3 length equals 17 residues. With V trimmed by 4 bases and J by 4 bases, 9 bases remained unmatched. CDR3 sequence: CASSTGTGGMSSDTQYF. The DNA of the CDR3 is TGTGCCAGTAGTACCGGGACAGGGGGCATGTCTTCAGATACGCAGTATTTT.

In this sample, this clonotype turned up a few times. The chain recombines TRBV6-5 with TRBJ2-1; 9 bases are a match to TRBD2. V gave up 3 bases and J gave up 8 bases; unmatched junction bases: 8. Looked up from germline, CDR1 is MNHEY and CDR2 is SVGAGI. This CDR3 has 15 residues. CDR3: CASSYGIAGVYEQFF. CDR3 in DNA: TGTGCCAGCAGTTATGGAATAGCGGGAGTTTATGAGCAGTTCTTC.

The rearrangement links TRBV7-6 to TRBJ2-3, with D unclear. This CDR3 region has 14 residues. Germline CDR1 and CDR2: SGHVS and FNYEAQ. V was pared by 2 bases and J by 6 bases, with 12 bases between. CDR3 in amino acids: CASSLYGGRDTQYF. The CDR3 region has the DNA TGTGCCAGCAGCTTATATGGTGGGCGGGATACGCAGTATTTT.

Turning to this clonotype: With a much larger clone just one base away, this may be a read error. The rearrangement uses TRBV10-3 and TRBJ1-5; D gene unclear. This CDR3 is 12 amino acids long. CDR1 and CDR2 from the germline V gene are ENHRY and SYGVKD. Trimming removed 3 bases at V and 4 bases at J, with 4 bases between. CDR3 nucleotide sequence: TGTGCCATCAGTGAAAGTAATCAGCCCCAGCATTTT. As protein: CAISESNQPQHF.

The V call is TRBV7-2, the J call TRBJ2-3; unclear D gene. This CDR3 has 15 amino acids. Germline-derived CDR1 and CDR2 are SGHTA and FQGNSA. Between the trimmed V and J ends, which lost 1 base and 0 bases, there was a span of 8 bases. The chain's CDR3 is CASSLDALSTDTQYF. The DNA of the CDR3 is TGTGCCAGCAGCTTAGACGCACTGAGCACAGATACGCAGTATTTT. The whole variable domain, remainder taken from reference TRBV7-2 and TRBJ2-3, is GAGVSQSPSNKVTEKGKDVELRCDPISGHTALYWYRQSLGQGLEFLIYFQGNSAPDKSGLPSDRFSAERTGGSVSTLTIQRTQQEDSAVYLCASSLDALSTDTQYFGPGTRLTVL.

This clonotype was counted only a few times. DNA of the CDR3: TGCGCCAGCAGCCACCTTTTCCGGGACAGGGGGAAAAACATTCAGTACTTC. It encodes CASSHLFRDRGKNIQYF. The chain links TRBV4-1 to TRBJ2-4; 11 nucleotides match TRBD1. The CDR3 is 17 amino acids. Trimming took 3 bases from V and 4 from J; bases not matched to a gene: 8. From germline, CDR1 is MGHRA and CDR2 YSYEKL.

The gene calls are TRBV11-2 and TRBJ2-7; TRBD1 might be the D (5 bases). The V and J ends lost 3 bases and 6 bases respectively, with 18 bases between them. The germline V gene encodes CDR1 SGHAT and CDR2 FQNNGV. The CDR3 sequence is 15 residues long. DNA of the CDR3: TGTGCCAGCAGCTTCACCTCGGACACAACCTGCGAGCAGTACTTC. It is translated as CASSFTSDTTCEQYF.

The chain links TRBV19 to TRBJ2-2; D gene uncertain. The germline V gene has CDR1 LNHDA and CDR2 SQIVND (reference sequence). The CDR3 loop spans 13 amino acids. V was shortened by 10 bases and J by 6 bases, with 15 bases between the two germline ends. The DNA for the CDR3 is TGTGCCACCCGGCCCCCGGACGCCGGGGAGCTGTTTTTT. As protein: CATRPPDAGELFF.

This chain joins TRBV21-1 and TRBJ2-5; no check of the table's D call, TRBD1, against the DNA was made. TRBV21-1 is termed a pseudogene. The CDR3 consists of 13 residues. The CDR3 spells CASSKVRDETQYF. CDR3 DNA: TGTGCCAGCAGCAAAGTTCGGGACGAGACCCAGTACTTC.

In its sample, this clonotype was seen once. CDR3 in amino acids: CATSREEGAKQYF. The DNA of the CDR3 is TGTGCCACCAGCAGGGAAGAGGGGGCCAAGCAGTACTTC. V is TRBV15 and J is TRBJ2-4; 7 bases match TRBD1. Unmatched junction bases numbered 9, after V lost 3 bases and J lost 13 bases. Germline CDR1 and CDR2: LNHNV and YYDKDF (reference sequence). The CDR3 length is 13 residues. Combining the CDR3 with reference TRBV15 and TRBJ2-4 gives the whole variable domain DAMVIQNPRYQVTQFGKPVTLSCSQTLNHNVMYWYQQKSSQAPKLLFHYYDKDFNNEADTPDNFQSRRPNTSFCFLDIRSPGLGDTAMYLCATSREEGAKQYFGAGTRLSVL.

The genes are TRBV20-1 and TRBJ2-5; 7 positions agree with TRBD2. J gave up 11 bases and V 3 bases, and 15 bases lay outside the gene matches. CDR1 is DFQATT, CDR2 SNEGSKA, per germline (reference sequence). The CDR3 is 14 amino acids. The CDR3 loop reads CSASNPFYGREQYF. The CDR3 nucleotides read TGCAGTGCTAGTAACCCCTTCTACGGGCGGGAGCAGTACTTC.

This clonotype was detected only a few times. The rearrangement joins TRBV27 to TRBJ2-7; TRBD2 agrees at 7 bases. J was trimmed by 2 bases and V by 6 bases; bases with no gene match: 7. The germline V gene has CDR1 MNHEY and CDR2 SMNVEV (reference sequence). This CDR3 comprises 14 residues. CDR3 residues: CASRVSGQTYEQYF. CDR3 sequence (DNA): TGTGCCAGCAGGGTTAGCGGGCAAACCTACGAGCAGTACTTC.